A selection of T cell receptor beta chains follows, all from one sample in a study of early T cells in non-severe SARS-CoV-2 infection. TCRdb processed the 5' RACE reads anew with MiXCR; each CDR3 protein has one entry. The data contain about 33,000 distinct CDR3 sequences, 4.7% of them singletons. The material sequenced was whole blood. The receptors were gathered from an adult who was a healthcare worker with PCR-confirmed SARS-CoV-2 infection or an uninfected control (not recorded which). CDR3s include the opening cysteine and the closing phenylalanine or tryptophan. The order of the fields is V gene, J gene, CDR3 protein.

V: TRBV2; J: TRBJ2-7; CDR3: CASSGGMYEQYF
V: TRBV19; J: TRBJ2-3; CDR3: CASSNTPLTTDTQYF
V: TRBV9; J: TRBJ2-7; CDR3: CASSVVPSYEQYF
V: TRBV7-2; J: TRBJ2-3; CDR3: CASSSTGPADTQYF
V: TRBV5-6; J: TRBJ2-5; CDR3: CASSLVPAGLQETQYF
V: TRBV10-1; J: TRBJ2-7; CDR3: CASSESVGQGREQYF
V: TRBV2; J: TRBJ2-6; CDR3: CASSTRRGANVLTF
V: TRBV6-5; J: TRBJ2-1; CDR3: CASMLADRYNEQFF
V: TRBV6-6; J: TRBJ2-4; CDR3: CASSGLAGAIQYF
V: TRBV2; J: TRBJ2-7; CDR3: CASSREDEQYF
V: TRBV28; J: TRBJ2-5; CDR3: CASSPGGREETQYF
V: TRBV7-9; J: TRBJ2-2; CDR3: CASSQGLAGNTGELFF
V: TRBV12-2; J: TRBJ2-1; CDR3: CASRLADRHNEQFF
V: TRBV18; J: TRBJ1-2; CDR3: CASSRADRSTYGYTF
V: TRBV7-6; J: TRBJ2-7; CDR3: CASSPMSSYEQYF
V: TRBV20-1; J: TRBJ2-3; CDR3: CSARLAGGPDTQYF
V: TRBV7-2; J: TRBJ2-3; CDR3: CASSLEGPTDTQYF
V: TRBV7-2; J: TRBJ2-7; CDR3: CASSLPGAYEQYF
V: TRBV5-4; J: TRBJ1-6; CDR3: CASSLRSYRSSPLHF
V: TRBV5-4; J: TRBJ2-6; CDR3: CASSPASSGANVLTF
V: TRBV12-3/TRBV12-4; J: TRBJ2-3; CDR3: CASSLPTSGGDTQYF
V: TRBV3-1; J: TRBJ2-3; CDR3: CASSQGRGDTDTQYF
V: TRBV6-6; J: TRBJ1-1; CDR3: CASSYSGVAASSEAFF
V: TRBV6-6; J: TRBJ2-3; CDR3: CASSSPSGGASDTQYF
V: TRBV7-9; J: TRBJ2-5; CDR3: CASSWDSQETQYF
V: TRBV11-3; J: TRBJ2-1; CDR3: CASSLYRSSYNEQFF
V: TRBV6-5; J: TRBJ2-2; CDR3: CASSYYRDRGTGELFF
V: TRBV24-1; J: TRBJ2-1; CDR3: CATSDPLTEQFF
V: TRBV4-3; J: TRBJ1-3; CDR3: CASSQVKGQGFENTIYF
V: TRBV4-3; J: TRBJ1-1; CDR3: CASSLGQGQTEAFF
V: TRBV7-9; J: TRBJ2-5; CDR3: CASSRGAETQYF
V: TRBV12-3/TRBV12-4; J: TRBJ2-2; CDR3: CASSFLMNTGELFF
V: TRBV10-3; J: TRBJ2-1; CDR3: CAISGRGNQGEQFF
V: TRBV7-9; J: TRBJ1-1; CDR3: CASSFWGADTEAFF
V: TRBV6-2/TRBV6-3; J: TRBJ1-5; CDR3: CASTNGGFKQPQHF
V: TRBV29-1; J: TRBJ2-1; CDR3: CSVGTGGYNEQFF
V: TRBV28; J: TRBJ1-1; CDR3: CASSLGAGTEAFF
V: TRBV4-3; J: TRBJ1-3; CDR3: CASSQEENSGNTIYF
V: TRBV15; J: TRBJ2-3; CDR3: CATSRDRVSDTQYF
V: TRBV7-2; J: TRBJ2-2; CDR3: CASSLETSGGTGELFF
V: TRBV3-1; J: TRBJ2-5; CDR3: CASSQERVETQYF
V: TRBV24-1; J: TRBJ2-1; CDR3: CATSDPRFTGYNEQFF
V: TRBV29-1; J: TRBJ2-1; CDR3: CSPSDPGSYNEQFF
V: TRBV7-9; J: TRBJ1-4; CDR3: CASSIQTGANEKLFF
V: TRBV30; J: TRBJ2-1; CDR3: CAWSVRGTIYNEQFF
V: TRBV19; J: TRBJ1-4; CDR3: CASSTISDRPRLFF
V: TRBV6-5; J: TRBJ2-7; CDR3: CASSYSFTPGKREQYF
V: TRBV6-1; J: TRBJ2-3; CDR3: CASSEVTGGPDTQYF
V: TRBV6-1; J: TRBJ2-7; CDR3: CASSVYIYEQYF